This TCR beta chain was documented in a study of T cells in Graves' hyperthyroidism and ophthalmopathy. Study in general: Peripheral blood collection took place at initial diagnosis, before any treatment. Study-level results: Ophthalmopathy was model-predicted a median 6.5 months pre-onset.

Patients between 18 and 65 years old had hyperthyroidism, newly diagnosed and lasting under 2 months. RNA transcripts served as the template for amplifying TCR beta CDR3 regions. A set of HTBI primers served as the primers for a first-round RT-PCR of the TCR CDR3. From the multiplex PCR reads, TCRdb called clonotypes with MiXCR, one entry per CDR3 protein. The sample consists of about 710,000 distinct CDR3 sequences, roughly 17% of them appearing once. V was pared by 6 bases and J by 5 bases, with 14 bases of the junction left unmatched. This CDR3 region has 16 residues. The V gene's germline CDR1 is DFQATT and CDR2 SNEGSKA (reference sequence). This clonotype showed up many times. Its specificity is not known.

The chain couples TRBV20-1 to TRBJ2-5; 11 bases match TRBD2. The sequence was collected from a young man with Graves' hyperthyroidism. The sample was blood. CDR3 protein: CSADPRLAGLEETQYF. The DNA of the CDR3 is TGCAGTGCCGATCCGAGACTAGCGGGATTGGAGGAGACCCAGTACTTC.